These 8 T cell receptor beta chains share one sample of origin, sequenced in a study of T cell therapy after organ transplantation. Antigens of these TCRs are unknown. The table came from immunoSEQ multiplex PCR; TCRdb's copy has only in-frame clones and leaves some out. The data hold a few thousand clones, with 65% to 75% observed a single time. Described time point: 4-8 weeks after completion of therapy. Sequenced here: CD8+ T cells from blood, sampled after autologous CMV-specific T cell therapy. Every receptor here comes from a human patient who had received a solid organ transplant and had CMV disease. Some T cells may be graft donor cells.

This rearrangement joins TRBV9 to TRBJ2-3; 8 bases agree with TRBD2. Germline values: CDR1 SGDLS, CDR2 YYNGEE. The CDR3 has 18 amino acids. J lost 0 bases, V lost 0 bases, and 9 bases had no gene match. The CDR3 DNA follows: TGTGCCAGCAGCGTAGAGGGGGGGCCTAGCGGGAGCACAGATACGCAGTATTTT. It is translated as CASSVEGGPSGSTDTQYF. Variable domain in full (rest from reference TRBV9 and TRBJ2-3): DSGVTQTPKHLITATGQRVTLRCSPRSGDLSVYWYQQSLDQGLQFLIQYYNGEERAKGNILERFSAQQFPDLHSELNLSSLELGDSALYFCASSVEGGPSGSTDTQYFGPGTRLTVL.

The V gene is TRBV11-2, the J gene TRBJ1-5; D is undetermined. Deletions cut 2 bases from V and 5 bases from J, with 10 bases between. In germline, CDR1 is SGHAT, CDR2 FQNNGV. The CDR3 is 14 amino acids. The CDR3 here is CASSLSLTYQPQHF. The CDR3 nucleotides read TGTGCCAGCAGCTTAAGCCTGACCTATCAGCCCCAGCATTTT.

The chain is built from TRBV15 and TRBJ1-1; 8 nucleotides align to TRBD1. The germline gives CDR1 LNHNV, CDR2 YYDKDF (reference sequence). The CDR3 is 15 residues long. The J segment lost 7 bases and the V segment lost 0 bases, leaving 7 bases of the junction unmatched. The CDR3 sequence: CATSRDPDREGEAFF. The DNA of the CDR3 is TGTGCCACCAGCAGAGACCCGGACAGGGAAGGTGAAGCTTTCTTT.

This clone occurred once. The V and J genes are TRBV7-9 and TRBJ2-3; 8 positions agree with TRBD2. The CDR3 spans 16 residues. Germline CDR1 SEHNR, CDR2 FQNEAQ (reference sequence). V trimming: 2 bases; J trimming: 0 bases; junction bases outside the gene matches: 4. This chain's CDR3 is CASSLLAGPSTDTQYF. The DNA for the CDR3 is TGTGCCAGCAGCTTACTAGCGGGCCCTAGCACAGATACGCAGTATTTT.

The chain combines TRBV15 with TRBJ2-1; 12 nucleotides match TRBD2. Germline CDR1 and CDR2: LNHNV and YYDKDF (reference sequence). The CDR3 runs to 20 residues. Trimming took 5 bases from V and 0 from J; bases not matched to a gene: 14. The CDR3 region is CATSRTSGLAGRSSYNEQFF. The CDR3 DNA reads TGTGCCACCAGCCGTACATCCGGACTAGCGGGACGGAGCTCCTACAATGAGCAGTTCTTC.

This sequence joins TRBV7-9 and TRBJ1-5, with a possible D match to TRBD1 (5 bases). Trimming took 5 bases from V and 0 from J, leaving 8 bases between them. The CDR3 is 14 residues long. CDR1 and CDR2 from the germline V gene are SEHNR and FQNEAQ (reference sequence). The CDR3 loop reads CASSETASNQPQHF. DNA of the CDR3: TGTGCCAGCAGCGAGACAGCTAGCAATCAGCCCCAGCATTTT.

The V call is TRBV7-6, the J call TRBJ1-2, with D perhaps matching TRBD1 (5 bases). The CDR3 contains 13 residues. Trimming pared 3 bases from V and 2 bases from J, leaving 7 bases between. CDR1 SGHVS and CDR2 FNYEAQ come from the germline V gene. The CDR3 region has the DNA TGTGCCAGCAGCTTGGGGGGAAACTATGGCTACACCTTC. It specifies CASSLGGNYGYTF. Based on the CDR3 plus reference TRBV7-6 and TRBJ1-2, the full variable domain is GAGVSQSPRYKVTKRGQDVALRCDPISGHVSLYWYRQALGQGPEFLTYFNYEAQQDKSGLPNDRFSAERPEGSISTLTIQRTEQRDSAMYRCASSLGGNYGYTFGSGTRLTVV.

The chain has TRBV7-2 and TRBJ2-1, with 11 bases matching TRBD2. The germline V gene encodes CDR1 SGHTA and CDR2 FQGNSA. Trimming cost V 2 bases and J 5 bases; bases outside gene matches: 11. This CDR3 is 18 amino acids long. The CDR3 here is CASSLRISGRAWDNEQFF. For the CDR3, the DNA is TGTGCCAGCAGCTTACGTATTAGCGGGAGGGCCTGGGACAATGAGCAGTTCTTC.